The entry below gives a single T cell receptor (beta chain) sequence along with its context. Its antigen is not identified. CDR1 is MNHEY, CDR2 SVGEGT, per germline. The junction had 12 bases not matched to a gene; V was cut back by 6 bases and J by 7 bases. This CDR3 is built from 15 residues. The data stem from a study of T-cell memory formation after mild COVID-19. Study outcomes and limitations: Researchers report contracting CD4+ clones mostly in CM and EM, with CD8+ clones in EMRA. Pre-infection memory held some responding clones, suggesting pre-existing cross-reactive T cells responded.

TCRdb redid the calling of the 5' RACE reads with MiXCR, one entry per CDR3 protein. The sample lists about 180,000 distinct CDR3 sequences, more than 15% occurring once. The sequence came from an adult woman who had mild COVID-19 (a few samples of this study predate the infection). Cell type and time point are not known. Sequencing used PBMCs or a T cell subset sorted from them (not recorded which). V gene TRBV6-2 or TRBV6-3 combines with J gene TRBJ1-5; 7 bases line up with TRBD1. In nucleotides, the CDR3 is TGTGCCAGCAGACCAGACAGGGTTCTAAGGCAGCCCCAGCATTTT. Protein: CASRPDRVLRQPQHF.